Listed below are T cell receptor beta chains from one sample, sequenced in a study of T cells in Graves' hyperthyroidism and ophthalmopathy. A single record per CDR3 protein comes from TCRdb applying MiXCR to the multiplex PCR reads. This sample has roughly 640,000 distinct CDR3 sequences; more than 15% occur once, and the top ten carry about 3.5%. The sample comprised blood. These receptors were obtained from a woman between 35 and 50 years old with Graves' ophthalmopathy. Both conserved end residues are part of each CDR3. D genes are given only for firm matches. Not all rows give a size; the values are once, few, many and, for expanded clones, a class.

>TRBJ2-3|few|TRBD1|TRBV9
TGTGCCAGCAGCGTAGAGAGTATATGGACAGGGATCGGGGATACGCAGTATTTT
CASSVESIWTGIGDTQYF
>TRBJ2-2|few|TRBD1|TRBV29-1
TGCAGCGTTAAGGACAGGGCGAACACCGGGGAGCTGTTTTTT
CSVKDRANTGELFF
>TRBJ1-1|many|.|TRBV18
TGTGCCAGCTCACCACTTGGGGGGCAGAACACTGAAGCTTTCTTT
CASSPLGGQNTEAFF
>TRBJ2-1|many|.|TRBV6-1
TGTGCCAGCAGCGGAATAGGACCCCTCTCCTACAATGAGCAGTTCTTC
CASSGIGPLSYNEQFF
>TRBJ2-1|.|TRBD1|TRBV5-1
TGCGCCAGCAGCGGACAGGCCTACAATGAGCAGTTCTTC
CASSGQAYNEQFF
>TRBJ1-5|many|.|TRBV12-3/TRBV12-4
TGTGCCAGCAGCCCTCCGGGTGGGGGGAGTCAGCCCCAGCATTTT
CASSPPGGGSQPQHF
>TRBJ2-3|.|TRBD2|TRBV24-1
TGTGCCACCAGTGTTCCAGCGGGGGCCACAGATACGCAGTATTTT
CATSVPAGATDTQYF
>TRBJ2-3|.|TRBD2|TRBV24-1
TGTGCCACCAGTGATTTGCGGGGGAGGGGTGCAGATACGCAGTATTTT
CATSDLRGRGADTQYF
>TRBJ2-1|many|TRBD2|TRBV27
TGTGCCAGCAGTCCCACCCGGACTAGCGGCTACAATGAGCAGTTCTTC
CASSPTRTSGYNEQFF
>TRBJ2-7|many|.|TRBV27
TGTGCCAGCAGTTTAGTGCAGGGCGTCTACGAGCAGTACTTC
CASSLVQGVYEQYF
>TRBJ1-2|many|.|TRBV7-2
TGTGCCAGCAGCTTGTATCAAGGCTACACCTTC
CASSLYQGYTF
>TRBJ2-5|few|.|TRBV5-1
TGCGCCAGCAGCTTCGCCGTGCTGGAGACCCAGTACTTC
CASSFAVLETQYF
>TRBJ1-6|.|.|TRBV7-9
TGTGCCAGTGGGGTTGGTTTCTATAATTCACCCCTCCACTTT
CASGVGFYNSPLHF
>TRBJ2-5|few|.|TRBV6-5
TGTGCCAGCAGTTACCCACTAGCTCAAACGGGGGAGACCCAGTACTTC
CASSYPLAQTGETQYF
>TRBJ1-1|.|TRBD1|TRBV20-1
TGCAGTGCTAGAGATGGGACAGGGACTGAAGCTTTCTTT
CSARDGTGTEAFF
>TRBJ1-6|many|.|TRBV5-6
TGTGCCAGCAGCTTGTTCCCGGGAATTGATTCACCCCTCCACTTT
CASSLFPGIDSPLHF
>TRBJ2-7|many|TRBD1|TRBV7-8
TGTGCCAGCAGCTTAGCTTGGACAGGGTCTGACCAGCAGTACTTC
CASSLAWTGSDQQYF